Listed below are T cell receptor beta chains from one sample, sequenced in a study of CD8+CD57+ T cells in acquired aplastic anemia. TCRdb re-derived calls from the reads in MiXCR, one entry per CDR3 protein. The sample gives fewer than 200,000 distinct CDR3 sequences, 47% of which show up once; about 1% is in the top ten. Sequenced: sorted CD4+, CD8+, or CD8+CD57+ T cells (not recorded which) from PBMCs. The receptors here all came from a human donor with aplastic anemia. Each CDR3 is given with its conserved first and last residue. The order of the fields is clone size, V gene, J gene, D gene, CDR3 DNA, CDR3 protein. A D gene is named only where the DNA matches it firmly. The size of a clone is reported for some rows only, either as once, few or many, or as a class for expanded clones.

-	TRBV7-2	TRBJ2-3	TRBD2	TGTGCCAGCAGCCCTAGCGGGAGCACAGATACGCAGTATTTT	CASSPSGSTDTQYF
-	TRBV6-1	TRBJ2-3	TRBD1	TGTGCCAGCAGGGAGGGAGCGGGCAGGGGGCGGGATACGCAGTATTTT	CASREGAGRGRDTQYF
few	TRBV20-1	TRBJ2-5	TRBD2	TGCAGTGCTAGCCCGGGAGGGATGGGACAGACCCAGTACTTC	CSASPGGMGQTQYF
many	TRBV20-1	TRBJ1-1	-	TGCAGTGCTGCAGGAGTCGTGAACACTGAAGCTTTCTTT	CSAAGVVNTEAFF
-	TRBV15	TRBJ2-1	TRBD1	TGTGCCACCAGCGGAGACACAGGGGCCTACAGTGAGCAGTTCTTC	CATSGDTGAYSEQFF
many	TRBV3-1	TRBJ1-2	-	TGTGCCAGCAGCGCAGTAGACTCCTATGGCTACACCTTC	CASSAVDSYGYTF
many	TRBV5-1	TRBJ1-1	-	TGCGCCAGCAGCTTGGAAGTGGGGAACACTGAAGCTTTCTTT	CASSLEVGNTEAFF
-	TRBV5-1	TRBJ1-5	-	TGCGCCAGCAGCTTGGGGAACAGCCTCAGTCAGCCCCAGCATTTT	CASSLGNSLSQPQHF
few	TRBV24-1	TRBJ2-7	-	TGTGCCGTCTCCGCCCGAGCGGGCCCCTACGAGCAGTACTTC	CAVSARAGPYEQYF
-	TRBV6-5	TRBJ1-2	TRBD1	TGTGCCAGCAGTTACCCGACGGACAGGGGGCAAGGTTACACCTTC	CASSYPTDRGQGYTF
-	TRBV20-1	TRBJ2-7	TRBD2	TGCAGTGCTACCAGAAGCGGGAGTGGCTACGAGCAGTACTTC	CSATRSGSGYEQYF
many	TRBV7-6	TRBJ1-2	-	TGTGCCAGCAGCTTAGCGCACAGGTCCTATGGCTACACCTTC	CASSLAHRSYGYTF
many	TRBV2	TRBJ2-4	-	TGTGCCAGCAGTGTCTTTACAGGGTCAAACATTCAGTACTTC	CASSVFTGSNIQYF
once	TRBV15	TRBJ1-2	-	TGTGCCACCAGCAGAGAGGAAGGGGATGGCTACACCTTC	CATSREEGDGYTF
-	TRBV7-2	TRBJ2-7	TRBD2	TGTGCCAGCAGCTTAGCGGCTAGCGGGGCTACCGAGCAGTACTTC	CASSLAASGATEQYF
-	TRBV7-9	TRBJ2-5	-	TGTGCCAGCAGCTTAGCGGCCACAGAGACCCAGTACTTC	CASSLAATETQYF
-	TRBV20-1	TRBJ1-6	-	TGCAGTGCTAGAGATCGGGGACGTGGCGAATCTTCACCCCTCCACTTT	CSARDRGRGESSPLHF
many	TRBV19	TRBJ1-6	-	TGTGCCAGTAGTCAGGGGAGACATTCACCCCTCCACTTT	CASSQGRHSPLHF
many	TRBV19	TRBJ2-2	TRBD1	TGTGCCAGTAGGGACCGGGACAGGCCCAACACCGGGGAGCTGTTTTTT	CASRDRDRPNTGELFF
many	TRBV6-5	TRBJ2-7	-	TGTGCCAGCAGTTACTTCCAGGGTGGGCGAGACGAGCAGTACTTC	CASSYFQGGRDEQYF
-	TRBV28	TRBJ1-6	-	TGTGCCAGCAGTGCGGGACTGCTAGGATCCCTCCACTTT	CASSAGLLGSLHF
-	TRBV5-1	TRBJ2-7	-	TGCGCCAGCAGCTTGGCGGGCAGCCTCCGCGAGCAGTACTTC	CASSLAGSLREQYF